A single sample is the source of the 3 T cell receptor beta chains below, sequenced in a study of glioma-infiltrating T cells after dendritic cell vaccination. Here immunoSEQ multiplex PCR was the method, and the copy in TCRdb shows in-frame clones only, minus some. The table has 93,000 or so clones, 81% seen once. This material consisted of blood, taken before dendritic cell vaccination. The source of these receptors is a human donor with glioblastoma.

The rearrangement joins TRBV5-1 to TRBJ2-1, with 8 bases aligning to TRBD2. V shed 3 bases, J shed 0 bases, and the junction held 2 bases outside the gene matches. Looked up from germline, CDR1 is SGHRS and CDR2 is YFSETQ. The CDR3 runs to 15 residues. The CDR3 loop reads CASSSGTSSYNEQFF. As DNA, the CDR3 is TGCGCCAGCAGCTCCGGGACTAGCTCCTACAATGAGCAGTTCTTC. The variable domain in full, with the rest retrieved from reference TRBV5-1 and TRBJ2-1, is KAGVTQTPRYLIKTRGQQVTLSCSPISGHRSVSWYQQTPGQGLQFLFEYFSETQRNKGNFPGRFSGRQFSNSRSEMNVSTLELGDSALYLCASSSGTSSYNEQFFGPGTRLTVL.

In this sample, this clone turned up a few times. The chain employs TRBV6-5 and TRBJ1-4; TRBD1 matches at 10 bases. CDR3 length equals 14 residues. CDR1 is MNHEY, CDR2 SVGAGI, per germline. Unmatched junction bases numbered 3, after V lost 5 bases and J lost 6 bases. The DNA for the CDR3 is TGTGCCAGCAGTCGCGGGACAGGGGATGAAAAACTGTTTTTT. This gives the protein CASSRGTGDEKLFF.

This chain joins TRBV6-1 and TRBJ2-5, with D possibly matching TRBD1 (6 bases). The tail of the sequence fits TRBJ2-7 better, so the J call may be wrong. Germline V gene lookup returns CDR1 MNHNS and CDR2 SASEGT. CDR3 length: 15 amino acids. The CDR3 protein is CASSSPGTPAYEQYF. Here the CDR3 DNA reads TGTGCCAGCAGTTCTCCCGGGACACCGGCCTACGAGCAGTACTTC.